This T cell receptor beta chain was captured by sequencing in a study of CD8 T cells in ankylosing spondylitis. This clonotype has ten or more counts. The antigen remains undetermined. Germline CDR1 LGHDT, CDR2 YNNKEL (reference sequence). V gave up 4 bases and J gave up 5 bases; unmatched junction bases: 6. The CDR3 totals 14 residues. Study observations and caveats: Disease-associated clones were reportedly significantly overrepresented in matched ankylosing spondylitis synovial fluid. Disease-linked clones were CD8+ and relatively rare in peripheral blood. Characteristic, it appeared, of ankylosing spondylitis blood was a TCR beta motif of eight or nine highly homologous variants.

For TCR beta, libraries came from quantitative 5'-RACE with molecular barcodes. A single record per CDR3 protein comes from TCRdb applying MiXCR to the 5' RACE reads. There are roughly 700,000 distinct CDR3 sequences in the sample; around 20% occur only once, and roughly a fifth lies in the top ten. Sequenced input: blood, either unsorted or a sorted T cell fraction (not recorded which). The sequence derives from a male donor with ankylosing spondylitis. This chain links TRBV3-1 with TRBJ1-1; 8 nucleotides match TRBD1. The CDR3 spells CASSLTTGGTEAFF. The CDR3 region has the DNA TGTGCCAGCAGCCTGACTACAGGGGGGACTGAAGCTTTCTTT.